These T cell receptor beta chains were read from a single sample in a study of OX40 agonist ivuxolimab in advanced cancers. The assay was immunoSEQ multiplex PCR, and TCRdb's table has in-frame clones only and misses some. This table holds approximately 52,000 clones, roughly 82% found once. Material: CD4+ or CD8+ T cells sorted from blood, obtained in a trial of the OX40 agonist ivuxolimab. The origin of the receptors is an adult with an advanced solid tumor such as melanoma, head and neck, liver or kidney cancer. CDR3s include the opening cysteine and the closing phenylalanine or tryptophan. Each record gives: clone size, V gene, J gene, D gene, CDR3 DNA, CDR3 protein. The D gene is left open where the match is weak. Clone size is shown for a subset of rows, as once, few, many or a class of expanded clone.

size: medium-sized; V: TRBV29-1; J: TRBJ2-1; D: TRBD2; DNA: TGCAGCGTTGAAGGTGGGGGAGGGGCAGGAGGTTCCTACAATGAGCAGTTCTTC; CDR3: CSVEGGGGAGGSYNEQFF
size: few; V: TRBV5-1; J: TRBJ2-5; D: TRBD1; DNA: TGCGCCAGCAGCTTGGAGGGGACAGTCCAAGAGACCCAGTACTTC; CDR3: CASSLEGTVQETQYF
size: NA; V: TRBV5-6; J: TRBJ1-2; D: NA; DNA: TGTGCCAGCAGCTTAACGACCGCGGGCTACACCTTC; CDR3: CASSLTTAGYTF
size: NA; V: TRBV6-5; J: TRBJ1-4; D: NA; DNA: TGTGCCAGCAGACGACGGACCCATAATGAAAAACTGTTTTTT; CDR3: CASRRRTHNEKLFF
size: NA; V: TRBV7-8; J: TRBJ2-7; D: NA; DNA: TGTGCCAGCAGCTTAGCCAGCCCCTACGAGCAGTACTTC; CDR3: CASSLASPYEQYF
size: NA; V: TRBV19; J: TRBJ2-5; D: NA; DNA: TGTGCCAGCTCCACAAGGGGGGGCAGAGAGACCCAGTACTTC; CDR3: CASSTRGGRETQYF
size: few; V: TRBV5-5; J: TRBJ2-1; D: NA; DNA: TGTGCCAGCAGCATACAGACATCTACCTACAATGAGCAGTTCTTC; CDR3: CASSIQTSTYNEQFF
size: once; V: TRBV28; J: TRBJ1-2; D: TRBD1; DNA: TGTGCCAGCAGACAGACTACGGGACAGGGCACATTGGGCTATGGCTACACCTTC; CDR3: CASRQTTGQGTLGYGYTF
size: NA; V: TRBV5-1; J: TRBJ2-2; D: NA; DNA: TGCGCCAGCAGCTTCGAGGTGCGCACCGGGGAGCTGTTTTTT; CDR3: CASSFEVRTGELFF
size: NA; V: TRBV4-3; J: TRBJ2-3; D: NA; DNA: TGCGCCAGCAGCCAAGATGGAGGCCCAACAGGGGATACGCAGTATTTT; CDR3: CASSQDGGPTGDTQYF
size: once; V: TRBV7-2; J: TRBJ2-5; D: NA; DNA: TGTGCCAGCAGCTTAGGCCCAGGGTATACGCAAGAGACCCAGTACTTC; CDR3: CASSLGPGYTQETQYF
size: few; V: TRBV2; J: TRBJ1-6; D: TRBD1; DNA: TGTGCCAGCAGTGGGACAGGGGATTCACCCCTCCACTTT; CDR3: CASSGTGDSPLHF
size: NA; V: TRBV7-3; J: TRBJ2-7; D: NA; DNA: TGTGCCAGCAGCTTCATGCCAGCAGGAGACTACGAGCAGTACTTC; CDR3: CASSFMPAGDYEQYF
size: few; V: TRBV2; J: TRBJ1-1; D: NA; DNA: TGTGCCAGCAGTTACGACACTGAAGCTTTCTTT; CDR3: CASSYDTEAFF
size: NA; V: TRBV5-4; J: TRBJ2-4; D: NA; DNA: TGTGCCAGCAGCTTCGTGGAGCGAGTAAACATTCAGTACTTC; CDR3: CASSFVERVNIQYF
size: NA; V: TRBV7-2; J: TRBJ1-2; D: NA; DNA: TGTGCCAGCAGCTTAGGGGGGAGGAGTGGCTACACCTTC; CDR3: CASSLGGRSGYTF
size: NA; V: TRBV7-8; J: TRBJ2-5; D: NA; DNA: TGTGCCAGCAGCGTCTCGGGACCCCAAGAGACCCAGTACTTC; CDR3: CASSVSGPQETQYF
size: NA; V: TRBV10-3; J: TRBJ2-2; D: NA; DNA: TGTGCCATCAGTGGGCAGCCCGCCACGAACACCGGGGAGCTGTTTTTT; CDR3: CAISGQPATNTGELFF
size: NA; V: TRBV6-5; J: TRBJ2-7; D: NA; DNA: TGTGCCAGCAGTTCTAAGACAGTGGGAATTAATGAGCAGTACTTC; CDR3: CASSSKTVGINEQYF
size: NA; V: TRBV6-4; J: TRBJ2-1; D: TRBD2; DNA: TGTGCCAGCAGTGTGCAAGGGGAGGGCCTTGAGCAGTTCTTC; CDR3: CASSVQGEGLEQFF
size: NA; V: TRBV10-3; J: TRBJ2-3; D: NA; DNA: TGTGCCATCAGTGACAGTTCTAGCACAGATACGCAGTATTTT; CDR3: CAISDSSSTDTQYF
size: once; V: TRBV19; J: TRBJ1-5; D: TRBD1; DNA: TGTGCCAGTAGTTGGGGGATGGGACAGCCACTTAGCAATCAGCCCCAGCATTTT; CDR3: CASSWGMGQPLSNQPQHF
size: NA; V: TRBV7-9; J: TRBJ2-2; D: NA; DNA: TGTGCCAGCAGCTTAGGGGGCTGGGGAGCATACACCGGGGAGCTGTTTTTT; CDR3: CASSLGGWGAYTGELFF
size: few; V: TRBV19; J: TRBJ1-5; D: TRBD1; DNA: TGTGCCACCAACGACCGGGACAGGGGTCAGCCCCAGCATTTT; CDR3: CATNDRDRGQPQHF
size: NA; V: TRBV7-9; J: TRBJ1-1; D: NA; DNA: TGTGCCAGCAGCTCGCAGGGGTCGTCGGAAGCTTTCTTT; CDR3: CASSSQGSSEAFF
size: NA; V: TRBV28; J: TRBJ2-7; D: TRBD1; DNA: TGTGCCAAAAGCCCCCGGGACAGGCTCTACGAGCAGTACTTC; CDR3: CAKSPRDRLYEQYF
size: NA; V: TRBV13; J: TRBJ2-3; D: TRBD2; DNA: TGTGCCAGCAGCTTACATGTAGCGGGGGGCATCACAGATACGCAGTATTTT; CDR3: CASSLHVAGGITDTQYF
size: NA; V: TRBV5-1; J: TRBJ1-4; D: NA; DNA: TGCGCCAGCAGCTTGGACAGGCGGAATGAAAAACTGTTTTTT; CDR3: CASSLDRRNEKLFF